This T cell receptor (beta chain) was profiled in a study of T cell repertoires in cytomegalovirus infection. Overall study: It was the public TCR beta signatures that indicated both CMV infection and matching HLA type.

Study-wide findings and caveats: Cumulative public TCR beta family frequency identified carriers of CMV plus the relevant HLA. In two of eight donors, the top clonotype was HLA-C-restricted CMV-specific.

A single record per CDR3 protein comes from TCRdb applying MiXCR to the reads. The table shows 650,000 to 850,000 distinct CDR3 sequences, with almost 30% occurring only once. In this sample, this clonotype turned up a few times. Its antigen is undetermined. V lost 7 bases, J lost 7 bases, and 14 bases lay in between. This CDR3 is built from 12 residues. CDR1 and CDR2 (germline): MNHNS, SASEGT. This TCR was sampled from a human donor in good health (CMV status not recorded). Some clones in this sample may be carry-over from other donors' samples. Here the sequenced sample was cultured CD8+ T cells from PBMCs, taken from culture after CMV antigen stimulation. This rearrangement joins TRBV6-1 to TRBJ2-7, with D tentatively TRBD1 or TRBD2 (5 bases each). The CDR3 bases are TGTGCCAGCATCGAGGGGCCCCGGGAGCAGTACTTC. Protein product: CASIEGPREQYF.